This TCR beta chain was captured in a study of T cells in Graves' hyperthyroidism and ophthalmopathy. Study-level background: Upon initial diagnosis and before any treatment, peripheral blood was collected. Whole-study results and caveats: Ophthalmopathy, as predicted by the model, came a median approximately 5.9 months after the prediction.

RNA transcripts were the template for amplifying TCR beta CDR3 regions. When the TCR CDR3 underwent first-round RT-PCR, the HTBI primer set was used. TCRdb re-analysed the multiplex PCR reads in MiXCR, keeping a single row per CDR3 protein. The sample yields about 620,000 distinct CDR3 sequences, about a sixth seen once. For Graves' hyperthyroidism to be stable, ophthalmopathy could not progress within 18 months. Patients having uncontrolled infection, another autoimmune disease, pregnancy or lactation were not included. Germline CDR1 and CDR2: MNHNS and SASEGT. This CDR3 spans 14 amino acids. Trimming removed 5 bases at V and 1 base at J, with 11 bases between. A remark on this clonotype: Its antigen is unidentified.

Sequenced: blood. This TCR was sampled from a young woman with Graves' hyperthyroidism. The gene calls are TRBV6-1 and TRBJ1-1, with D hard to call. CDR3 nucleotide sequence: TGTGCCAGCAGTCCCGGCTCGGGGAACACTGAAGCTTTCTTT. As protein: CASSPGSGNTEAFF.